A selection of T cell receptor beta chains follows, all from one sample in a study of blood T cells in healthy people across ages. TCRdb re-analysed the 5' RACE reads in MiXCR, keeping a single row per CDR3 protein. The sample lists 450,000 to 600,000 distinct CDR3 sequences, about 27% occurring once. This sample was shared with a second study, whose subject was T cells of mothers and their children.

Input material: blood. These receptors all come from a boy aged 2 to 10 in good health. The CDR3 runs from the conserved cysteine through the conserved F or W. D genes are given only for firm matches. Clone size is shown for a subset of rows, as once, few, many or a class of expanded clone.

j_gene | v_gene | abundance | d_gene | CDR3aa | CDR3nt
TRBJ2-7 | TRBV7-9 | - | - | CASSLDLRDGEQYF | TGTGCCAGCAGCTTAGATTTAAGGGATGGGGAGCAGTACTTC
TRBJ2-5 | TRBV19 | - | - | CAVARRAEAQYF | TGTGCGGTAGCCCGACGTGCGGAGGCCCAGTACTTC
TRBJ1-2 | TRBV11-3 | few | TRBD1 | CASSLDRVLTNYGYTF | TGTGCCAGCAGCTTGGACAGGGTGCTCACTAACTATGGCTACACCTTC
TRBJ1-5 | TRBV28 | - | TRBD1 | CASRLLGGDQPQHF | TGTGCCAGCAGGCTACTAGGGGGCGATCAGCCCCAGCATTTT
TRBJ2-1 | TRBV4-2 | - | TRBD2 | CASSQEPGGSYNEQFF | TGTGCCAGCAGCCAAGAACCGGGAGGGAGTTACAATGAGCAGTTCTTC
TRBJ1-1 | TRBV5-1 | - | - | CAGSLDVRKRFMNTEAFF | TGCGCCGGCAGCTTGGACGTCAGAAAAAGGTTCATGAACACTGAAGCTTTCTTT
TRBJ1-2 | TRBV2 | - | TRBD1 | CASNSGGYGYTF | TGTGCCAGCAACTCAGGGGGCTATGGCTACACCTTC
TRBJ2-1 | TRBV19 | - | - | CASSPWTVNEQFF | TGTGCCAGTAGTCCGTGGACAGTTAATGAGCAGTTCTTC
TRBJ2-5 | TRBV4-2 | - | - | CASSQGTPWQGETQYF | TGTGCCAGCAGCCAAGGAACCCCCTGGCAGGGGGAGACCCAGTACTTC
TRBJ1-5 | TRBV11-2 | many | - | CASSLSGQPGQPQHF | TGTGCCAGCAGCTTAAGCGGGCAGCCGGGGCAGCCCCAGCATTTT
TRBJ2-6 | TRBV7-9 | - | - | CASSLKVGGANVLTF | TGTGCCAGCAGCCTAAAAGTTGGGGGGGCCAACGTCCTGACTTTC
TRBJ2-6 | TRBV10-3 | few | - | CAISSSSPSSGANVLTF | TGTGCCATCAGTAGCAGCTCGCCTTCCTCTGGGGCCAACGTCCTGACTTTC
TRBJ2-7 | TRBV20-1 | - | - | CSAKTESYEQYF | TGCAGTGCTAAAACAGAGAGCTACGAGCAGTACTTC
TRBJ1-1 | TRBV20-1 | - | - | CSAPLRTVNTEAFF | TGCAGTGCTCCCCTTCGGACAGTGAACACTGAAGCTTTCTTT
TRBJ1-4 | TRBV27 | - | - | CASSFSLVVSNEKLFF | TGTGCCAGCAGTTTTAGCCTCGTAGTCTCTAATGAAAAACTGTTTTTT
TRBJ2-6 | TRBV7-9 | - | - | CASSFAQVIPSGANVLTF | TGTGCCAGCAGCTTTGCGCAGGTGATCCCCTCTGGGGCCAACGTCCTGACTTTC
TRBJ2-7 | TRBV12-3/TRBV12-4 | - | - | CASSLDAGYYEQYF | TGTGCCAGCAGTTTGGATGCAGGGTACTACGAGCAGTACTTC
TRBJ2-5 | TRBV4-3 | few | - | CASSYSWGTQETQYF | TGCGCCAGCAGCTACTCATGGGGGACTCAAGAGACCCAGTACTTC
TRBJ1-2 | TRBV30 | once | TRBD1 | CAWTLMTGGKYGYTF | TGTGCCTGGACACTCATGACAGGGGGCAAGTATGGCTACACCTTC
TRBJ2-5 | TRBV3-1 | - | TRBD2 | CASSQQAGGGETQYF | TGTGCCAGCAGCCAACAAGCGGGAGGGGGAGAGACCCAGTACTTC
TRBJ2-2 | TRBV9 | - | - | CASSVNYKRTGELFF | TGTGCCAGCAGCGTAAACTACAAGCGGACCGGGGAGCTGTTTTTT
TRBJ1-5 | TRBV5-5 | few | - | CAIEPQHF | TGTGCCATCGAGCCCCAGCATTTT
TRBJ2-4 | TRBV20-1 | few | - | CSARVGGPRGGKNIQYF | TGCAGTGCTAGAGTGGGAGGTCCTAGAGGGGGAAAAAACATTCAGTACTTC
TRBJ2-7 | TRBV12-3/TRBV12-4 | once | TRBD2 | CASRTSGSRYEQYF | TGTGCCAGCAGGACGAGCGGGAGTAGGTACGAGCAGTACTTC
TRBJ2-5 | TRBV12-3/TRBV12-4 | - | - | CASSSTQGHRLGTQYF | TGTGCCAGCAGTTCCACCCAGGGACACCGACTTGGGACCCAGTACTTC
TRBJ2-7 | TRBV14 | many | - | CASSQGVGSEQYF | TGTGCCAGCAGCCAAGGGGTAGGGAGCGAGCAGTACTTC
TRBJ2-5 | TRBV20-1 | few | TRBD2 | CSARTAGTTKETQYF | TGCAGTGCTAGAACCGCCGGGACTACAAAAGAGACCCAGTACTTC
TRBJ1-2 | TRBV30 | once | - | CAWIWGFGGYTF | TGTGCCTGGATCTGGGGCTTTGGGGGCTACACCTTC
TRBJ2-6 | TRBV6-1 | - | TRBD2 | CASMITGLAGSGANVLTF | TGTGCCAGCATGATAACGGGACTAGCGGGCTCTGGGGCCAACGTCCTGACTTTC
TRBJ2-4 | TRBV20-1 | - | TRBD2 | CSARDSGRVDIQYF | TGCAGTGCTAGAGATTCTGGGAGGGTGGACATTCAGTACTTC
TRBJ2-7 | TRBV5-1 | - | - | CASSRLEGSRYEQYF | TGCGCCAGCAGCCGACTAGAGGGTAGTCGCTACGAGCAGTACTTC
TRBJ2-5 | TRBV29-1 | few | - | CSVDKTRRETQYF | TGCAGCGTTGACAAAACCCGAAGGGAGACCCAGTACTTC
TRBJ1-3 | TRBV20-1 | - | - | CSASLHSILAGNTIYF | TGCAGTGCTAGCCTACACAGCATCCTAGCTGGAAACACCATATATTTT